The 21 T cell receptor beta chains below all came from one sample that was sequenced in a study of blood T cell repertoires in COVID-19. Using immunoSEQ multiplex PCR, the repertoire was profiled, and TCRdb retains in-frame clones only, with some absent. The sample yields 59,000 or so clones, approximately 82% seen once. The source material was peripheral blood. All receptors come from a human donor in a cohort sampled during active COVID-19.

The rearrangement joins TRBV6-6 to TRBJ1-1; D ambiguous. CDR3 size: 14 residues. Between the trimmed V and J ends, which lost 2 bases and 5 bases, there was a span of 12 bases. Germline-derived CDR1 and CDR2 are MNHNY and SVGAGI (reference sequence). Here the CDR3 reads CASSYAGFQTEAFF. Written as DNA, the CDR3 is TGTGCCAGCAGTTACGCGGGATTTCAGACTGAAGCTTTCTTT.

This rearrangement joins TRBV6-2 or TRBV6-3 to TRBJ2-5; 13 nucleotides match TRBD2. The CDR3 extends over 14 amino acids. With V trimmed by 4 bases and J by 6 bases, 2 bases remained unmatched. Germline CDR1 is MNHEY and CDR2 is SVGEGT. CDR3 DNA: TGTGCCAGCAGTTCGGGACTAGCGGGGAAGACCCAGTACTTC. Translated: CASSSGLAGKTQYF.

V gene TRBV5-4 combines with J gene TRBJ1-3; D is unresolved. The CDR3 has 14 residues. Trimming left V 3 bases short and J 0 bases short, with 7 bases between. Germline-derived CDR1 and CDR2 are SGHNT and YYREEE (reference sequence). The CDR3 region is CASSYDSSGNTIYF. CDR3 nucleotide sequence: TGTGCCAGCAGCTACGATAGCTCTGGAAACACCATATATTTT.

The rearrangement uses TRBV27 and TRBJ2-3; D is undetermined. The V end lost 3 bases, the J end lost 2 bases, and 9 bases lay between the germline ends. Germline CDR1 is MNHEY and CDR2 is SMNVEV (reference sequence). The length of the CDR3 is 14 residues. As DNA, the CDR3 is TGTGCCAGCAGTTTGGGCAGATCCACAGATACGCAGTATTTT. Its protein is CASSLGRSTDTQYF.

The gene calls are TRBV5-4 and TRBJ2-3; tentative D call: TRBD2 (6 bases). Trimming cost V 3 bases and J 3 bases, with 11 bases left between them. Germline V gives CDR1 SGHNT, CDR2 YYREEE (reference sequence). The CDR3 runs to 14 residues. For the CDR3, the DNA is TGTGCCAGCAGCTGGGGGGTGACTACAGATACGCAGTATTTT. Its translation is CASSWGVTTDTQYF.

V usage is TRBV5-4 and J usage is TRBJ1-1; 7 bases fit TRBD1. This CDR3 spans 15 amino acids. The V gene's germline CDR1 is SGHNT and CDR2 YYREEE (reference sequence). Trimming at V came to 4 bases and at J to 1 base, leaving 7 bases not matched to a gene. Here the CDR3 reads CASSQIDRANTEAFF. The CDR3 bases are TGTGCCAGCAGCCAAATAGACAGGGCGAACACTGAAGCTTTCTTT.

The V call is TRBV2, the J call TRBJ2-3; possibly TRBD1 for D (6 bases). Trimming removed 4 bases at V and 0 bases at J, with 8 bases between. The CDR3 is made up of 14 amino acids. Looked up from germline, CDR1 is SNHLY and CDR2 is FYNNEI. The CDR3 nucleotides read TGTGCCAGCAGTGTAGGGGGTAGCACAGATACGCAGTATTTT. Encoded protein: CASSVGGSTDTQYF.

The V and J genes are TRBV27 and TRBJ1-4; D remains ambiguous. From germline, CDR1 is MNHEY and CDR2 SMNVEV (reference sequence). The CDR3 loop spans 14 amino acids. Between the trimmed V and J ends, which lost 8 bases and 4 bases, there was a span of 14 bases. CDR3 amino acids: CASHPWGGNEKLFF. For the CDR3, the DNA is TGTGCCAGCCACCCGTGGGGAGGTAATGAAAAACTGTTTTTT. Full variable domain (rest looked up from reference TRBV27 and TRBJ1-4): EAQVTQNPRYLITVTGKKLTVTCSQNMNHEYMSWYRQDPGLGLRQIYYSMNVEVTDKGDVPEGYKVSRKEKRNFPLILESPSPNQTSLYFCASHPWGGNEKLFFGSGTQLSVL.

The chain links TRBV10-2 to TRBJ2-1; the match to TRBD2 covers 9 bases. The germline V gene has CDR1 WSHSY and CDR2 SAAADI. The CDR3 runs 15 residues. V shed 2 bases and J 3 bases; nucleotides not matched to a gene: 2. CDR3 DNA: TGCGCCAGCAGTGAGAGACTAGCGGACTACAATGAGCAGTTCTTC. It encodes CASSERLADYNEQFF.

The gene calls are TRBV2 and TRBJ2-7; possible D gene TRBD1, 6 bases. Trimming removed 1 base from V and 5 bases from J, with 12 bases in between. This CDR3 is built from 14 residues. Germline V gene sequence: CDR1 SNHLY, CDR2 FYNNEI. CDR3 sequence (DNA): TGTGCCAGCAGTGAAGTTGTATACAGGGACGAGCAGTACTTC. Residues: CASSEVVYRDEQYF.

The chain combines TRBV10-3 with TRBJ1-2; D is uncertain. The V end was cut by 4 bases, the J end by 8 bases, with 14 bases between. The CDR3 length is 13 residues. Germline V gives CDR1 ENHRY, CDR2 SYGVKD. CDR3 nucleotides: TGTGCCATCAGTGCGCGCAACCTGGAGGGCTACACCTTC. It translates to CAISARNLEGYTF.

The CDR3 reads CASSLAGDSYNEQFF. The CDR3 bases are TGTGCCAGCAGTTTAGCGGGGGACTCCTACAATGAGCAGTTCTTC. This chain connects TRBV6-2 or TRBV6-3 to TRBJ2-1, with 9 bases lining up with TRBD2. CDR1 MNHEY and CDR2 SVGEGT come from the germline V gene. Trimming at V came to 4 bases and at J to 0 bases, leaving 1 base not matched to a gene. The CDR3 runs 15 residues.

CDR3 sequence (DNA): TGTGCCAGCAGCCAGGACAGGGGGAACACTGAAGCTTTCTTT. Protein: CASSQDRGNTEAFF. The rearrangement uses TRBV7-8 and TRBJ1-1, with 9 nucleotides matching TRBD1. Losses at the gene ends were 5 bases for V and 1 base for J; bases not matched to a gene: 2. Germline CDR1 is SGHVS and CDR2 is FQNEAQ. The CDR3 sequence is 14 residues long.

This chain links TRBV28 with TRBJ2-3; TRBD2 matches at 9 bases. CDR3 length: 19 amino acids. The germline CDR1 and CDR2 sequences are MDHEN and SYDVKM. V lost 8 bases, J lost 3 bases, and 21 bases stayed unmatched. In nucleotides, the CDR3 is TGTGCCAGCCCCAGAGGAGCGGGGGGCTGGCGGCCCCCTACAGATACGCAGTATTTT. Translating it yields CASPRGAGGWRPPTDTQYF.

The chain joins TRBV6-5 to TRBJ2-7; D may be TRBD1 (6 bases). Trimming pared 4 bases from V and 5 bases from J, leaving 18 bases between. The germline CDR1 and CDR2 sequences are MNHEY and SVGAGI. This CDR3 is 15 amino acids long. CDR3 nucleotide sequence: TGTGCCAGCAGTTCAACGGTCACAGGGATAGACGAGCAGTACTTC. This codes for CASSSTVTGIDEQYF.

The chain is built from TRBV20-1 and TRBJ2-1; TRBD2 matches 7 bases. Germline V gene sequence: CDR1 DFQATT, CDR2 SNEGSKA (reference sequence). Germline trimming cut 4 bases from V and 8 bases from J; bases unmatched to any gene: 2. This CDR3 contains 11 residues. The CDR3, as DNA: TGCAGTGCTACTAGCGGACATGAGCAGTTCTTC. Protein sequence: CSATSGHEQFF.

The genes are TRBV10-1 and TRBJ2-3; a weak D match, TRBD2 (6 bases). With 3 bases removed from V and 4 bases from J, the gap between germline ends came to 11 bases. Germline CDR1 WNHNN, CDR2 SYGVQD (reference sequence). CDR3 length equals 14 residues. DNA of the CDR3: TGCGCCAGCAGTGACTTAGTAGCGGCAGATACGCAGTATTTT. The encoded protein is CASSDLVAADTQYF.

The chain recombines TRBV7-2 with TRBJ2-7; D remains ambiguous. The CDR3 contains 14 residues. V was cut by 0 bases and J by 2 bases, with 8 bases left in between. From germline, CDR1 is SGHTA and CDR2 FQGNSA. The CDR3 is CASSLAPQTYEQYF. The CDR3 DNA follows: TGTGCCAGCAGCTTAGCCCCGCAGACCTACGAGCAGTACTTC.

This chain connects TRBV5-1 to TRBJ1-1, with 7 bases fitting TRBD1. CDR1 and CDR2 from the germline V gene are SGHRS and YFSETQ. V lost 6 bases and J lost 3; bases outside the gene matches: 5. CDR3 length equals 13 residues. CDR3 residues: CASTRGQDTEAFF. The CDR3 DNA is TGCGCCAGCACTAGGGGGCAGGACACTGAAGCTTTCTTT.

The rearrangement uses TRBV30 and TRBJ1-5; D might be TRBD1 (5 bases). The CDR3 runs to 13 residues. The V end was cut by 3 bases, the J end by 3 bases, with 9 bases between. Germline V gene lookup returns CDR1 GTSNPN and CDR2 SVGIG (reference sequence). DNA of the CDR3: TGTGCCTGGAGCAGGGCCTTCAATCAGCCCCAGCATTTT. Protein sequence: CAWSRAFNQPQHF.

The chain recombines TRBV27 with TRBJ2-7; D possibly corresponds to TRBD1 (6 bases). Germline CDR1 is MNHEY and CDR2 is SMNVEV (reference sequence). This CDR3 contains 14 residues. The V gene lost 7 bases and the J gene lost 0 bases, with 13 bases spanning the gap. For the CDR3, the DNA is TGTGCCAGCAAAACAACAGGGATCTCCTACGAGCAGTACTTC. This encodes CASKTTGISYEQYF.